The 8 T cell receptor beta chains below all came from one sample that was sequenced in a study of siplizumab effects on memory and regulatory T cells (dated by TCRdb to 2018 to 2020). Library preparation used the immunoSEQ multiplex PCR assay. TCRdb retrieved this table from immuneACCESS and kept in-frame rearrangements only. Not all clones are present; in checked studies, unresolved V genes account for under half, and no reason is known for the remainder. The sample contains approximately 84,000 clones, 85% to 95% of them found a single time. In total, the top ten clones hold approximately 17% of the sample. Sequenced sample: CD8+ T cells sorted from blood. The receptors were gathered from a human donor in good health.

V usage is TRBV7-9 and J usage is TRBJ2-4, with 7 bases matching TRBD1. This CDR3 is 16 amino acids long. Germline CDR1 is SEHNR and CDR2 is FQNEAQ (reference sequence). The J segment lost 1 base and the V segment lost 6 bases, leaving 9 bases of the junction unmatched. This CDR3 is CASSLTGTGAKNIQYF. CDR3 in DNA: TGTGCCAGCAGTCTGACAGGGACCGGGGCCAAAAACATTCAGTACTTC.

The CDR3 nucleotides read TGTGCCAGCAGCTCTGGACTAGCGGGAGGGCCCACCGGGGAGCTGTTTTTT. Protein: CASSSGLAGGPTGELFF. The rearrangement links TRBV9 to TRBJ2-2, with TRBD2 matching over 15 bases. Germline CDR1 SGDLS, CDR2 YYNGEE. V lost 4 bases and J lost 4; bases outside the gene matches: 5. This CDR3 contains 17 residues.

The J gene is TRBJ2-5, the V gene TRBV21-1; the table's TRBD2 call for D was not verified on the DNA. TRBV21-1 is given as a pseudogene. This CDR3 region has 17 residues. DNA for the CDR3: TGTGCCAGCAGCAAAGGGGAAGGGGAGGGTTTCCAAGAGACCCAGTACTTC. It encodes CASSKGEGEGFQETQYF.

The chain is built from TRBV28 and TRBJ2-2; TRBD1 might be the D (6 bases). The ends were cut back, 4 bases at V and 1 base at J, with 10 bases in the middle. This CDR3 spans 15 amino acids. The germline gives CDR1 MDHEN, CDR2 SYDVKM. The CDR3 region has the DNA TGTGCCAGCAGTTCCGGGACAAAGAACACCGGGGAGCTGTTTTTT. Amino acids: CASSSGTKNTGELFF.

The chain joins TRBV27 to TRBJ2-3; D is possibly TRBD2 (7 bases). The germline V gene has CDR1 MNHEY and CDR2 SMNVEV (reference sequence). V shed 3 bases and J shed 4 bases, with 11 bases lying between them. The CDR3 sequence is 14 residues long. The CDR3 here is CASSFGGGPDTQYF. The CDR3 DNA reads as TGTGCCAGCAGTTTTGGGGGGGGGCCAGATACGCAGTATTTT.

As concerns this clone: The junction does not match germline at one end; this may be a read error. J is TRBJ2-7 and V is TRBV5-6; 12 nucleotides line up with TRBD2. The germline CDR1 and CDR2 sequences are SGHDT and YYEEEE. This CDR3 region has 14 residues. CDR3 in DNA: TGTGCCAGCAGCGGCGGGACTAGCGGGCCCCCCCGGCACTTC. Translated: CASSGGTSGPPRHF. The whole variable domain, filled in from reference TRBV5-6 and TRBJ2-7, reads DAGVTQSPTHLIKTRGQQVTLRCSPKSGHDTVSWYQQALGQGPQFIFQYYEEEERQRGNFPDRFSGHQFPNYSSELNVNALLLGDSALYLCASSGGTSGPPRHFGPGTRLTVT.

J is TRBJ2-2 and V is TRBV5-3; D gene ambiguous. TRBV5-3 is an ORF, with its function uncertain. V was trimmed by 3 bases and J by 1 base, leaving 10 bases between them. The CDR3 sequence is 15 residues long. The CDR3 nucleotides are TGTGCCAGAAGCTCACCTAAGGGGAACACCGGGGAGCTGTTTTTT. Translated, it gives CARSSPKGNTGELFF.

This clone has a handful of counts. The chain uses TRBV19 and TRBJ1-2; 8 bases fit TRBD1. V trimming: 6 bases; J trimming: 6 bases; junction bases outside the gene matches: 12. The germline V gene has CDR1 LNHDA and CDR2 SQIVND (reference sequence). This CDR3 is built from 15 residues. CDR3 residues: CASSHSQGAGDGYTF. CDR3 sequence (DNA): TGTGCCAGTAGCCACTCCCAGGGGGCGGGTGATGGCTACACCTTC.